This record looks at one T cell receptor beta chain sequence and its context. This clone was recorded a few times. The target of this receptor is not known. No base quality values were provided; no much bigger clone lies one nucleotide off. This specimen comes from a study of blood T cell repertoires in COVID-19 (dated by TCRdb to the early 2020s). About the study as a whole: Samples covering the acute and convalescent phases of COVID-19 were provided by collaborators in the United States, Italy and Spain. The prospective study material was composed of cDNA or gDNA derived from T cells, B-cell-depleted T cells, or PBMCs. Deeply sampled blood TCRbeta repertoires from subjects exposed to, actively infected with, or recovered from COVID-19 were included in the dataset. The repertoires were released in a freely available public database intended as a resource for research on the immune response to SARS-CoV-2. The samples were drawn from the first 160 participants of the ongoing ImmuneRACE study and from over a thousand subjects provided by 6 global collaborators. The sample metadata nearly always contained a de-identified subject ID, COVID-19 status, age in years and sex. Where available, HLA class I and class II types were taken from metadata supplied by the sample provider and were not determined by assay-based typing. The research as a whole found: How much clinical and demographic metadata was included differed by source and by participant, and the metadata was provided uncurated.

Collaborating institutions collected whole blood in K2EDTA tubes following their own protocols. For TCRbeta analysis, collaborators shipped samples as frozen whole blood, isolated PBMCs, or DNA extracted from either of those sample types. The immunoSEQ Assay, a bias-controlled multiplex PCR, was used to amplify TCRbeta CDR3 regions from genomic DNA. The study's own analysis went as follows. Within the assay, amplification of reference gene primers was used to estimate how many nucleated cells each sample contained. To quantify the absolute abundance of each unique TCRbeta CDR3 rearrangement, sequence reads were collapsed and filtered. For each sample, productive Simpson clonality was calculated as the square root of Simpson's diversity index across productive rearrangements. This is the immuneACCESS table as TCRdb keeps it, with only in-frame sequences that have V and J called. A part of the clones is gone; compared with another copy, unresolved V genes explain less than half, and the rest is unexplained. For V, J and clone size, that table is used; D and trimming come from the DNA. Present in this sample are 70,000 or so clones, around 89% of which were seen just once. Approximately 0.59% of the sample lies in the top ten.

Inclusive of the bounding cysteine and phenylalanine, the CDR3 is 14 residues long. Of the read, only the CDR3 DNA is kept; its 42 bases are in frame from base 1. Trimming at the junction amounts to 7 bases on V and 0 bases on J, and the germline ends lie 13 bases apart. Via the germline V gene (reference sequence), CDR1 is MNHNY and CDR2 SVGAGI. The specimen was peripheral blood. The receptor chain draws on TRBV6-6 and TRBJ2-7; the D segment could be TRBD1, given 5 matching bases. This receptor was taken from a man aged 55 to 70 with acute or convalescent COVID-19. CDR3 reads: CASTQGAGSYEQYF. The DNA sequence reads TGTGCCAGCACCCAAGGGGCTGGCTCCTACGAGCAGTACTTC.